Following are 29 T cell receptor beta chains from one sample sequenced in a study of blood T cell repertoires in COVID-19. TCRdb keeps only in-frame clones here, not all; method: immunoSEQ multiplex PCR. This repertoire shows about 66,000 clones, approximately 88% found once; its top ten account for about 6.4%. Sequences were obtained from peripheral blood. These receptors all come from a woman in her 70s with acute or convalescent COVID-19.

In this sample, this clone turned up many times. The chain is built from TRBV7-3 and TRBJ2-6; 7 positions match TRBD1. The CDR3 length is 17 residues. The V gene end was trimmed by 3 bases and the J gene end by 2 bases; junction bases not matched to a gene: 7. The V gene's germline CDR1 is SGHTA and CDR2 FQGTGA. The CDR3 DNA is TGTGCCAGCAGCTTGGGACAGTCGCCAGCTGGGGCCAACGTCCTGACTTTC. It specifies CASSLGQSPAGANVLTF.

The genes are TRBV29-1 and TRBJ2-2, with 7 bases matching TRBD2. Germline V gene sequence: CDR1 SQVTM, CDR2 ANQGSEA. The trim removed 4 bases at V and 7 bases at J, leaving 6 bases unmatched. The CDR3 runs 13 residues. DNA of the CDR3: TGCAGCGTTGCGCGGGAGCGGGACGGGGAGCTGTTTTTT. Translating it yields CSVARERDGELFF.

This clone was recorded only once. The chain couples TRBV2 to TRBJ2-5; 7 nucleotides agree with TRBD1. This CDR3 has 13 residues. Trimming took 8 bases from V and 5 from J; bases not matched to a gene: 8. The germline V gene encodes CDR1 SNHLY and CDR2 FYNNEI. The CDR3 bases are TGTGCCAGCTCCTTACAGGGGATGGAGACCCAGTACTTC. The encoded protein is CASSLQGMETQYF. Full variable domain (remainder filled in from reference TRBV2 and TRBJ2-5): EPEVTQTPSHQVTQMGQEVILRCVPISNHLYFYWYRQILGQKVEFLVSFYNNEISEKSEIFDDQFSVERPDGSNFTLKIRSTKLEDSAMYFCASSLQGMETQYFGPGTRLLVL.

This sequence joins TRBV7-2 and TRBJ2-7, with D perhaps matching TRBD1 (5 bases). The CDR3 runs 15 residues. Germline-derived CDR1 and CDR2 are SGHTA and FQGNSA. V was shortened by 3 bases and J by 2 bases, with 14 bases between the two germline ends. CDR3 in amino acids: CASSFRRDSTYEQYF. CDR3 bases: TGTGCCAGCAGCTTTCGACGAGACAGTACCTACGAGCAGTACTTC.

The CDR3 DNA reads as TGTGCCAGCAGCGTAGCAAGGACAGGGCAAAACACCGGGGAGCTGTTTTTT. It yields the protein CASSVARTGQNTGELFF. The chain uses TRBV9 and TRBJ2-2; 8 nucleotides align to TRBD1. Germline CDR1 and CDR2: SGDLS and YYNGEE. Germline trimming cut 0 bases from V and 2 bases from J; bases unmatched to any gene: 6. The CDR3 totals 17 residues.

This clone was observed a single time. The V call is TRBV12-5, the J call TRBJ2-2, with 10 bases matching TRBD1. This CDR3 region has 16 residues. Germline-derived CDR1 and CDR2 are LGHNT and FRNRAP. With 4 bases clipped from V and 4 bases from J, the junction kept 6 bases outside the gene matches. The CDR3 here is CASGSGTGVSTGELFF. DNA for the CDR3: TGTGCTAGTGGTTCGGGGACAGGGGTGAGCACCGGGGAGCTGTTTTTT.

The rearrangement joins TRBV18 to TRBJ2-3; the match to TRBD2 covers 9 bases. The CDR3 totals 18 residues. Trimming took 6 bases from V and 2 from J; bases not matched to a gene: 15. The germline V gene encodes CDR1 KGHSH and CDR2 LQKENI. The CDR3 sequence: CASSPSLDTSGYTDTQYF. CDR3 DNA sequence: TGTGCCAGCTCCCCGTCCCTGGACACTAGCGGGTACACAGATACGCAGTATTTT.

J is TRBJ1-1 and V is TRBV3-1 (or the pseudogene TRBV3-2); no clear D gene. CDR3 size: 13 residues. Germline V CDR1 and CDR2: LGHDT, YNNKEL (reference sequence). Trimming removed 2 bases at V and 8 bases at J, with 12 bases between. The CDR3 DNA reads as TGTGCCAGCAGCCAAAGGCCCGACTCCGAAGCTTTCTTT. Translated, it gives CASSQRPDSEAFF.

This chain uses TRBV27 with TRBJ1-5; D is uncertain. V lost 0 bases to trimming and J lost 0 bases, with 15 bases between them. The CDR3 consists of 18 residues. Germline V gene sequence: CDR1 MNHEY, CDR2 SMNVEV (reference sequence). The chain's CDR3 is CASSLSPPGLLSNQPQHF. In DNA form, the CDR3 reads TGTGCCAGCAGTTTATCCCCCCCTGGACTTCTTAGCAATCAGCCCCAGCATTTT.

This chain uses TRBV28 with TRBJ2-1; D remains unclear. Trimming cost V 7 bases and J 12 bases, with 19 bases left between them. CDR1 is MDHEN, CDR2 SYDVKM, per germline. The CDR3 is made up of 13 amino acids. This CDR3 is CASIKSPEYRQFF. Here the CDR3 DNA reads TGTGCCAGCATCAAAAGCCCGGAGTACCGGCAGTTCTTC.

The chain has TRBV2 and TRBJ1-1; a weak D match, TRBD1 (5 bases). The germline V and J ends were trimmed by 7 bases and 7 bases, with 19 bases remaining between them. The CDR3 covers 14 residues. Per the germline V gene, CDR1 is SNHLY and CDR2 is FYNNEI. The CDR3 bases are TGTGCCAGCAACCTGGGAGGGGATCTTCATGAAGCTTTCTTT. This translates into CASNLGGDLHEAFF.

The rearrangement links TRBV9 to TRBJ1-3, with 9 bases identical to TRBD1. Trimming removed 0 bases from V and 2 bases from J; junction bases left unmatched: 3. Germline CDR1 is SGDLS and CDR2 is YYNGEE. There are 16 residues in the CDR3. This CDR3 is CASSVAGQGPGNTIYF. The CDR3 bases are TGTGCCAGCAGCGTAGCCGGACAGGGGCCTGGAAACACCATATATTTT.

There are a few counts of this clone. The chain recombines TRBV29-1 with TRBJ1-4, with D possibly TRBD1 on 5 matching bases. CDR1 is SQVTM, CDR2 ANQGSEA, per germline. This CDR3 is 13 amino acids long. Trimming shortened V by 6 bases and J by 5 bases, and 13 bases separated the two germline ends. The CDR3 DNA is TGCAGCGTCAGGGAGGGCCCCAATGAAAAACTGTTTTTT. Translated: CSVREGPNEKLFF. Looking up the rest from reference TRBV29-1 and TRBJ1-4 gives the full variable domain: SAVISQKPSRDICQRGTSLTIQCQVDSQVTMMFWYRQQPGQSLTLIATANQGSEATYESGFVIDKFPISRPNLTFSTLTVSNMSPEDSSIYLCSVREGPNEKLFFGSGTQLSVL.

The rearrangement links TRBV18 to TRBJ1-1; no clear D gene. Germline assignment: CDR1 KGHSH and CDR2 LQKENI. The V gene lost 1 base and the J gene lost 1 base, with 7 bases spanning the gap. This CDR3 is 14 amino acids long. CDR3 loop: CASSPRGKNTEAFF. In DNA form, the CDR3 reads TGTGCCAGCTCACCACGCGGCAAGAACACTGAAGCTTTCTTT.

V gene TRBV7-3 combines with J gene TRBJ1-5; D is unclear. Trimming shortened V by 3 bases and J by 5 bases, and 29 bases separated the two germline ends. Germline CDR1 is SGHTA and CDR2 is FQGTGA. There are 20 residues in the CDR3. The CDR3 DNA reads as TGTGCCAGCAGCTTTTTGCGTAGGCCGTCGATTATCGGGGAATATCAGCCCCAGCATTTT. Residues: CASSFLRRPSIIGEYQPQHF.

The V gene is TRBV28, the J gene TRBJ2-3; possibly TRBD1 for D (7 bases). Between the trimmed V and J ends, which lost 2 bases and 1 base, there was a span of 13 bases. Germline lookup yields CDR1 MDHEN and CDR2 SYDVKM. The CDR3 has 16 residues. CDR3 residues: CASSLNGRGGTDTQYF. CDR3 nucleotide sequence: TGTGCCAGCAGTTTAAATGGCAGGGGGGGCACAGATACGCAGTATTTT.

The chain is built from TRBV2 and TRBJ2-3; D call uncertain. Trimming stripped 8 bases from V and 2 bases from J, with 11 bases between. This CDR3 has 13 residues. Germline lookup yields CDR1 SNHLY and CDR2 FYNNEI. This CDR3 reads CASSEPNTDTQYF. The CDR3 DNA follows: TGTGCCAGCTCTGAGCCTAACACAGATACGCAGTATTTT.

The chain has TRBV5-1 and TRBJ1-3; 8 nucleotides agree with TRBD1. The CDR3 sequence is 14 residues long. Germline-derived CDR1 and CDR2 are SGHRS and YFSETQ. V lost 6 bases to trimming and J lost 4 bases; unmatched junction nucleotides: 6. CDR3 residues: CASNSGTGGNTIYF. DNA for the CDR3: TGCGCCAGCAACTCCGGGACAGGCGGAAACACCATATATTTT.

The chain carries TRBV18 and TRBJ1-3, with 7 bases identical to TRBD1. The junction had 6 bases not matched to a gene; V was cut back by 1 base and J by 0 bases. CDR3 length: 17 residues. The V gene's germline CDR1 is KGHSH and CDR2 LQKENI. The CDR3 nucleotides read TGTGCCAGCTCACCACTCATGGACAGGAGCTCTGGAAACACCATATATTTT. Protein: CASSPLMDRSSGNTIYF.

The chain employs TRBV11-3 and TRBJ1-6, with unresolved D. Deletions cut 5 bases from V and 8 bases from J, with 10 bases between. This CDR3 region has 13 residues. Germline CDR1 and CDR2: SGHNT and YENEEA. The CDR3 region is CASSITGDSPLHF. The CDR3 DNA reads TGTGCCAGCAGCATCACCGGGGATTCACCCCTCCACTTT.

The chain has TRBV3-1 (or the pseudogene TRBV3-2) and TRBJ1-1, with a weak D call TRBD1 (6 bases). CDR3 length: 16 amino acids. Trimming shortened V by 4 bases and J by 5 bases, and 20 bases separated the two germline ends. In germline, CDR1 is LGHDT, CDR2 YNNKEL (reference sequence). The CDR3 loop reads CASSLGGPQGTTEAFF. CDR3 DNA sequence: TGTGCCAGCAGCCTAGGGGGTCCCCAAGGAACAACTGAAGCTTTCTTT.

V gene TRBV2 combines with J gene TRBJ1-1; D unclear. The CDR3 has 13 amino acids. Germline CDR1 reads SNHLY; CDR2 reads FYNNEI. The V and J ends lost 7 bases and 1 base respectively, with 10 bases between them. The CDR3 DNA reads TGTGCCAGCACGCTCTCGAGGAACACTGAAGCTTTCTTT. As protein: CASTLSRNTEAFF.

In the case of this clone: At one end the junction does not follow the germline gene, possibly because of a read error. This chain uses TRBV7-7 with TRBJ2-5; possibly TRBD2 for D (7 bases). The CDR3 is 15 amino acids. Germline assignment: CDR1 SSHAT and CDR2 FNYEAQ (reference sequence). The CDR3 is CASSLGGGRGETQYF. The CDR3 DNA reads as TGTGCTAGCAGCTTAGGCGGGGGCCGTGGAGAGACCCAGTACTTC. The whole variable domain, filled in from reference TRBV7-7 and TRBJ2-5, reads GAGVSQSPRYKVTKRGQDVTLRCDPISSHATLYWYQQALGQGPEFLTYFNYEAQPDKSGLPSDRFSAERPEGSISTLTIQRTEQRDSAMYRCASSLGGGRGETQYFGPGTRLLVL.

The genes are TRBV9 and TRBJ1-2; D gene ambiguous. V lost 4 bases to trimming and J lost 6 bases, with 13 bases between them. The length of the CDR3 is 13 residues. Germline V gene data show CDR1 as SGDLS and CDR2 as YYNGEE. CDR3 residues: CASSTRGVDGYTF. Written as DNA, the CDR3 is TGTGCCAGCAGCACCCGGGGAGTCGATGGCTACACCTTC.

V usage is TRBV6-5 and J usage is TRBJ1-5, with TRBD1 identical over 10 bases. CDR1 is MNHEY and CDR2 is SVGAGI in the germline V gene. This CDR3 region has 16 residues. Unmatched junction bases numbered 3, after V lost 4 bases and J lost 0 bases. The DNA for the CDR3 is TGTGCCAGCAGTTGGGACAGGGGATATAGCAATCAGCCCCAGCATTTT. Its protein is CASSWDRGYSNQPQHF.

The V and J genes are TRBV7-3 and TRBJ2-2, with D hard to call. CDR1 SGHTA and CDR2 FQGTGA come from the germline V gene. Deletions cut 5 bases from V and 2 bases from J, with 15 bases between. This CDR3 is 16 amino acids long. CDR3 in amino acids: CASSASPGQNTGELFF. DNA of the CDR3: TGTGCCAGCAGCGCCTCTCCGGGTCAAAACACCGGGGAGCTGTTTTTT.

The chain uses TRBV3-1 (or the pseudogene TRBV3-2) and TRBJ1-3; unclear D gene. With 0 bases removed from V and 4 bases from J, the gap between germline ends came to 7 bases. Per the germline V gene, CDR1 is LGHDT and CDR2 is YNNKEL (reference sequence). CDR3 length: 14 residues. The chain's CDR3 is CASSQEAEGNTIYF. DNA of the CDR3: TGTGCCAGCAGCCAAGAGGCGGAAGGAAACACCATATATTTT.

V usage is TRBV28 and J usage is TRBJ1-1, with 7 bases aligning to TRBD1. Looked up from germline, CDR1 is MDHEN and CDR2 is SYDVKM. The V gene end was trimmed by 3 bases and the J gene end by 0 bases; junction bases not matched to a gene: 7. This CDR3 spans 16 amino acids. CDR3 protein: CASSFPRTGMNTEAFF. The CDR3 DNA follows: TGTGCCAGCAGTTTTCCTCGGACAGGCATGAACACTGAAGCTTTCTTT. The full variable domain, its missing parts supplied by reference TRBV28 and TRBJ1-1, is DVKVTQSSRYLVKRTGEKVFLECVQDMDHENMFWYRQDPGLGLRLIYFSYDVKMKEKGDIPEGYSVSREKKERFSLILESASTNQTSMYLCASSFPRTGMNTEAFFGQGTRLTVV.

This sequence joins TRBV7-2 and TRBJ2-2; 10 bases map to TRBD1. This CDR3 comprises 18 residues. V shed 5 bases and J 0 bases; nucleotides not matched to a gene: 9. Germline V gene sequence: CDR1 SGHTA, CDR2 FQGNSA. CDR3 in amino acids: CASSKRGTGASNTGELFF. In nucleotides, the CDR3 is TGTGCCAGCAGCAAGAGGGGGACAGGGGCGTCGAACACCGGGGAGCTGTTTTTT.